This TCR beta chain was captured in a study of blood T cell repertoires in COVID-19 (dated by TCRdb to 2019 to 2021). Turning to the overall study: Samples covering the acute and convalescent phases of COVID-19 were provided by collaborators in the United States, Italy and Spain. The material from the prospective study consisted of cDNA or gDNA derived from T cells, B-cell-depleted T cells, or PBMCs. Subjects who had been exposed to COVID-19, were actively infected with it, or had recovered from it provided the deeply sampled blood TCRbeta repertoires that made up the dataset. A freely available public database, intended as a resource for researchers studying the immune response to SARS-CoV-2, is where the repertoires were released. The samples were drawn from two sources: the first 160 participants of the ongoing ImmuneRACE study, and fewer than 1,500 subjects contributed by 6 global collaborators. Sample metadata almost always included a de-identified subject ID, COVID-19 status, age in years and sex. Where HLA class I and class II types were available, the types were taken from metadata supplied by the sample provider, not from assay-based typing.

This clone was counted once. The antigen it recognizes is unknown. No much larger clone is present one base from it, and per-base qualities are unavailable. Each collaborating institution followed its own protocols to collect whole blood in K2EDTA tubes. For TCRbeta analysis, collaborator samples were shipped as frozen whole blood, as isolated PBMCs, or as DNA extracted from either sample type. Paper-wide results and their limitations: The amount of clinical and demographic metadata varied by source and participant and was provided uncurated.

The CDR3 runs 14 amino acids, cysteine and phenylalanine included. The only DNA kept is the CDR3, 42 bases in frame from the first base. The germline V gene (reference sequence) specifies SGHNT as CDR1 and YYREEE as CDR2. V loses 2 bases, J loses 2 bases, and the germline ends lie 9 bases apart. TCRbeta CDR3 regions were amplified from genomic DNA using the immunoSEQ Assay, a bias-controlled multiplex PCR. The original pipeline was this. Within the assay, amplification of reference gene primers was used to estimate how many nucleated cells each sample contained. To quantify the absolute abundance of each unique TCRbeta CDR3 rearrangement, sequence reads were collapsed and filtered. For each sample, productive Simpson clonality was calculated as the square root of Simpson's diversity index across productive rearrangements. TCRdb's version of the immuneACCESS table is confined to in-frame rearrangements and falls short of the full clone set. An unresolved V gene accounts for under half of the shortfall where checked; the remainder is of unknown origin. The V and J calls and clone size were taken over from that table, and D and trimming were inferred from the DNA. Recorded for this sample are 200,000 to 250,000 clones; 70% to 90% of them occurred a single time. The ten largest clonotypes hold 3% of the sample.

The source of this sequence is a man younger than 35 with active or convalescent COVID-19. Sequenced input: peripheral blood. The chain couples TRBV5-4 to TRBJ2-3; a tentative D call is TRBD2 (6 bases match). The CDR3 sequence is CASSFLASTDTQYF. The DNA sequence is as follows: TGTGCCAGCAGCTTTCTAGCGTCCACAGATACGCAGTATTTT.